The entry that follows covers one T cell receptor beta chain sequence. This sample stems from a study of lymphopenia after photon versus proton radiotherapy. The CDR3 spans 15 residues. Trimming cost V 0 bases and J 1 base; bases outside gene matches: 1. The V gene's germline CDR1 is SGHNT and CDR2 YYREEE (reference sequence). The protocol was immunoSEQ multiplex PCR, while the TCRdb copy is restricted to in-frame clones and leaves out a portion. The sample contains roughly 64,000 clones, 75% to 90% of which appear only once. Source: peripheral blood, taken from a patient treated with proton-based radiotherapy. This TCR was sampled from an elderly man with esophageal cancer. The chain joins TRBV5-4 to TRBJ2-3, with 8 bases identical to TRBD2. The CDR3 DNA is TGTGCCAGCAGCTTGGGGCGGGAGGGCACAGATACGCAGTATTTT. Protein: CASSLGREGTDTQYF.